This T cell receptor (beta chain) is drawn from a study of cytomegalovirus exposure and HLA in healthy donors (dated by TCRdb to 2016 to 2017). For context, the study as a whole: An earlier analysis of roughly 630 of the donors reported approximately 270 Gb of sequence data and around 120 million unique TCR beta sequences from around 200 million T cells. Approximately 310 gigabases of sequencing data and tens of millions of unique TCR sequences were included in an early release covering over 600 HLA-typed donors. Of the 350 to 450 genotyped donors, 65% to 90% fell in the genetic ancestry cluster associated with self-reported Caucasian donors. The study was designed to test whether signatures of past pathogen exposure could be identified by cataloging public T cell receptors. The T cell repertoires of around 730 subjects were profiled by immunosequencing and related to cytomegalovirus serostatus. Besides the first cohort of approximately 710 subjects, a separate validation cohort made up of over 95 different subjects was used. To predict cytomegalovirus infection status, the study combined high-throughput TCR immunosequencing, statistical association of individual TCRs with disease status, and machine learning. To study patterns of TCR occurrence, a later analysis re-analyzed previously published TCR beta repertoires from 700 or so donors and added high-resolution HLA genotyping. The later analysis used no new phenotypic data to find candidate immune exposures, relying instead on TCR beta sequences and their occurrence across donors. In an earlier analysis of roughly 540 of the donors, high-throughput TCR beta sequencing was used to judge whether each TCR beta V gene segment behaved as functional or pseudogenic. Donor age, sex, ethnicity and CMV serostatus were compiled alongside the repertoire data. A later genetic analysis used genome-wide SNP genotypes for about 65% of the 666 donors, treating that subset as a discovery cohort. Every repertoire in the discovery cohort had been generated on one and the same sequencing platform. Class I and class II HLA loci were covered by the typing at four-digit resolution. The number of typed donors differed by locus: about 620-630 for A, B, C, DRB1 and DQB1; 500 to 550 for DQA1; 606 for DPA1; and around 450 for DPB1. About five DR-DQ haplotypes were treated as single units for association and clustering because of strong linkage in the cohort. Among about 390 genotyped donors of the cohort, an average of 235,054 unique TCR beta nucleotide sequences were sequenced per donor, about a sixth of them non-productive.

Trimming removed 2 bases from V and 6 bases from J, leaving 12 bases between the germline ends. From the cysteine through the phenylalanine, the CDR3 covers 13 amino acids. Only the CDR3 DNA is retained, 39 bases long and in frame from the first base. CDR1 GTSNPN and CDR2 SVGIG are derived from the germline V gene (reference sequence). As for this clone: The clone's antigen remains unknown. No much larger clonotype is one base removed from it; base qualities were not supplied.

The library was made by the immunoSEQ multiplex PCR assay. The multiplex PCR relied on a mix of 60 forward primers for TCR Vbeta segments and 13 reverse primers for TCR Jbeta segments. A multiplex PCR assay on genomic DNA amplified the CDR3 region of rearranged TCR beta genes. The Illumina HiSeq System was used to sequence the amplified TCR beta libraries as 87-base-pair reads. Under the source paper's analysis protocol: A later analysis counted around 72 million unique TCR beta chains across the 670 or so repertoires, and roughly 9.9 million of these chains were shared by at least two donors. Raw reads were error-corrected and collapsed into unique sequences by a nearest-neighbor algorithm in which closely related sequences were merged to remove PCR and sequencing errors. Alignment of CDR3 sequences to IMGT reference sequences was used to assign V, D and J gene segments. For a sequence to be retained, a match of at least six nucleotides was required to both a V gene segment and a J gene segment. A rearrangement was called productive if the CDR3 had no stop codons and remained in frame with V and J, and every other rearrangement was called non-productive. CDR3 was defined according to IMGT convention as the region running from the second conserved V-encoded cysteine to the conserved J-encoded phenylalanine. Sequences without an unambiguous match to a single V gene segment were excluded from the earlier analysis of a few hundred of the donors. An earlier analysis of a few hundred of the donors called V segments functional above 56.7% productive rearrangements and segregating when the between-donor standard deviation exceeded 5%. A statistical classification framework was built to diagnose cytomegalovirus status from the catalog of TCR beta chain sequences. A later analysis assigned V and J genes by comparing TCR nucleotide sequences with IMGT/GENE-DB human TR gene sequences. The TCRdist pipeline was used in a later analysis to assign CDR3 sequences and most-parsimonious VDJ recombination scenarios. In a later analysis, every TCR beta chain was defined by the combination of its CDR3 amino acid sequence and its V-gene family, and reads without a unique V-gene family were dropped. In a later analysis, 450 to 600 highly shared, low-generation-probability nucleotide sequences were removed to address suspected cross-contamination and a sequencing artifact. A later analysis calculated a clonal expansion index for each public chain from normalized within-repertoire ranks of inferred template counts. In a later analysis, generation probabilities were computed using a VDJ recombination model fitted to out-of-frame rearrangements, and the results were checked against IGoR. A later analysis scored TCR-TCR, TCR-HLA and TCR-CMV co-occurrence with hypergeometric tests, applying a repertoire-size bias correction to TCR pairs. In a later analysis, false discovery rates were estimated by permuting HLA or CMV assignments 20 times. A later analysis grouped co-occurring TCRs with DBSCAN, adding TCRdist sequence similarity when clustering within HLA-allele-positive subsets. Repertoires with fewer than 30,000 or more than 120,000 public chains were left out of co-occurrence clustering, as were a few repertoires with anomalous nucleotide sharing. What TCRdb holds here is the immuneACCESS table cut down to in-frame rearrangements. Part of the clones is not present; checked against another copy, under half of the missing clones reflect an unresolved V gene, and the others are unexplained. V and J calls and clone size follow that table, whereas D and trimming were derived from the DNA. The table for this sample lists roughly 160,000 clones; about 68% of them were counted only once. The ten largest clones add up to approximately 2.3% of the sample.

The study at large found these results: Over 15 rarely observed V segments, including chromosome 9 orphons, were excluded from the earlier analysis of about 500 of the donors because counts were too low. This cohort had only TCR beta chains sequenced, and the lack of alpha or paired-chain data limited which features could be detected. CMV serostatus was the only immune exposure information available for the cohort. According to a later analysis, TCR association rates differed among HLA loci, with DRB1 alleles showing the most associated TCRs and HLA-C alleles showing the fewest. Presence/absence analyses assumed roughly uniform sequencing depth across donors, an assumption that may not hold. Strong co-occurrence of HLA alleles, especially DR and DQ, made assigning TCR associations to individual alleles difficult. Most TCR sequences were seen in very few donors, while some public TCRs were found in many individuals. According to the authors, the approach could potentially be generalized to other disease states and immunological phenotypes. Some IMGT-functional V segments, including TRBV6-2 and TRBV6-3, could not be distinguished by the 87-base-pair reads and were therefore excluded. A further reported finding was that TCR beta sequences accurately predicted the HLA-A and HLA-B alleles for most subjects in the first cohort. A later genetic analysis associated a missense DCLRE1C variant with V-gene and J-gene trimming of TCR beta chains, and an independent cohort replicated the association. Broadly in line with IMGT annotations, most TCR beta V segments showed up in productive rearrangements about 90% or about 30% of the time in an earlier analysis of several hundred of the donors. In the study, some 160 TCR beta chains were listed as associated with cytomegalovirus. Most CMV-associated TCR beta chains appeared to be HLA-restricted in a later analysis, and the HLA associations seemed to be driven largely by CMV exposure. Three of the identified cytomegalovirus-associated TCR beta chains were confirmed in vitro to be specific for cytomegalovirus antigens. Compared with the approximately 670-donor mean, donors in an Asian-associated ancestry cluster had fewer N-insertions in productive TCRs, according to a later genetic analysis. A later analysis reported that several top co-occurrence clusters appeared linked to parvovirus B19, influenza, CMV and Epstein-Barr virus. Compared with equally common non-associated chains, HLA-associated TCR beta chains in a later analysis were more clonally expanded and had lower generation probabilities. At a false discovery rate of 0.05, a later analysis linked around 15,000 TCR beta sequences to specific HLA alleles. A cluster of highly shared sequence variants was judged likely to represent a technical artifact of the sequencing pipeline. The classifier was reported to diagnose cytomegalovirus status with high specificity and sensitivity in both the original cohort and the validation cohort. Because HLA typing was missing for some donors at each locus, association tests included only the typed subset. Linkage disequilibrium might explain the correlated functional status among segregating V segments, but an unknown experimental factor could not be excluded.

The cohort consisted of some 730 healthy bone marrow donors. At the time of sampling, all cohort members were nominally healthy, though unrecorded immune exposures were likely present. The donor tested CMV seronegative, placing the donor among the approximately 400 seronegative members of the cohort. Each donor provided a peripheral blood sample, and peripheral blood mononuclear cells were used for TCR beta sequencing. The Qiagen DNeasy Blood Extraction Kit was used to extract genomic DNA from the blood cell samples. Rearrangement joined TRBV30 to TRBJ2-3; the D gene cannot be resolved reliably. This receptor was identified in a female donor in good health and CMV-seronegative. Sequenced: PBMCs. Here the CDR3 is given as CAWSMGDTDTQYF. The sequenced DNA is TGTGCCTGGAGTATGGGTGACACGGATACGCAGTATTTT.